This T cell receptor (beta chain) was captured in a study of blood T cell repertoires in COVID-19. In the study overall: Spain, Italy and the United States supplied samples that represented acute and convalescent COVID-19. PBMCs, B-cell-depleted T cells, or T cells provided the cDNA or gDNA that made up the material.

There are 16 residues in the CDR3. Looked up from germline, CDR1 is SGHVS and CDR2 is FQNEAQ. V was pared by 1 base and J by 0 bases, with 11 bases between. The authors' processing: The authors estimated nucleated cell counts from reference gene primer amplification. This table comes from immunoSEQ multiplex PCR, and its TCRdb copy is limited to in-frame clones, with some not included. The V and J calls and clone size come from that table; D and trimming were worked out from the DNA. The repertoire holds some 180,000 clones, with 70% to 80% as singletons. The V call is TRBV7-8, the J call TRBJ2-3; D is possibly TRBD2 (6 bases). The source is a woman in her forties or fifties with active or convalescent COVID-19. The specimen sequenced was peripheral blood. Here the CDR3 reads CASSLVSGTSTDTQYF. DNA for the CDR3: TGTGCCAGCAGCTTAGTTAGCGGAACTAGCACAGATACGCAGTATTTT. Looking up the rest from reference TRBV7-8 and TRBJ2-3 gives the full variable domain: GAGVSQSPRYKVAKRGQDVALRCDPISGHVSLFWYQQALGQGPEFLTYFQNEAQLDKSGLPSDRFFAERPEGSVSTLKIQRTQQEDSAVYLCASSLVSGTSTDTQYFGPGTRLTVL.